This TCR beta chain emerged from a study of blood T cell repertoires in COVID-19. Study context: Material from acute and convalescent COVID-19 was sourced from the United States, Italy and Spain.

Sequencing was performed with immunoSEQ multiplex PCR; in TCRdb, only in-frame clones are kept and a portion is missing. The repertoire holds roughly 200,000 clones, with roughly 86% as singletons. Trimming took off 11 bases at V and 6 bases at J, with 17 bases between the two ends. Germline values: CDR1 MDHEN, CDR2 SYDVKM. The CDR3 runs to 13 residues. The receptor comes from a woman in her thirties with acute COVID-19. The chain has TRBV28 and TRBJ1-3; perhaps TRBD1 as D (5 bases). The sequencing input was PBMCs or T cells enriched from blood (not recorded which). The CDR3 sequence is CAALNGAKNTIYF. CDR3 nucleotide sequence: TGTGCCGCCCTAAATGGGGCTAAAAACACCATATATTTT.